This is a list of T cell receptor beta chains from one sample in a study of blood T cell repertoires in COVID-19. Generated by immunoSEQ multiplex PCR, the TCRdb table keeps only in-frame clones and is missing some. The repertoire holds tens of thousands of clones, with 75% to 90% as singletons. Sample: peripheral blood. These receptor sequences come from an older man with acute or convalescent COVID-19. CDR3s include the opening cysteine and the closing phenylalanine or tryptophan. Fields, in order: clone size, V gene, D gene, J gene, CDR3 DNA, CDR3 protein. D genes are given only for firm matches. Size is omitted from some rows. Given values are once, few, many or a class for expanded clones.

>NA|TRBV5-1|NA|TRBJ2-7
TGCGCCAGCAGCTTGGCCGACATCCACGAGCAGTACTTC
CASSLADIHEQYF
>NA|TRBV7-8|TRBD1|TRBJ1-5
TGTGCCAGCAGCTCTGGGACAGGGGCCGGTCAGCCCCAGCATTTT
CASSSGTGAGQPQHF
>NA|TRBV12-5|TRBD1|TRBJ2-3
TGTGCTAGTGGGGAAGACAGGGCCGCGGATACGCAGTATTTT
CASGEDRAADTQYF
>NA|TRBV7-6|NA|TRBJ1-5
TGTGCCAGCAGCTTATCGGGGTTTAGCAATCAGCCCCAGCATTTT
CASSLSGFSNQPQHF
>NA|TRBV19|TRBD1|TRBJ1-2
TGTGCCAGTAGTATACAGTCAGGGGGCTATGGCTACACCTTC
CASSIQSGGYGYTF
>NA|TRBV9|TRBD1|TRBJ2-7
TGTGCCAGCAGCGTAGAACAGGGGGCCGACGAGCAGTACTTC
CASSVEQGADEQYF
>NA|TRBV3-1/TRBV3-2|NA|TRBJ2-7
TGTGCCAGCAGCCAAGATTTTGCGGCAACTGTCTACGAGCAGTACTTC
CASSQDFAATVYEQYF
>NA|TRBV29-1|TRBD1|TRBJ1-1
TGCAGCGTTGATGGGGCGGCAGGGGGCACTGAAGCTTTCTTT
CSVDGAAGGTEAFF
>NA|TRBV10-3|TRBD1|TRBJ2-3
TGTGCCATCAGTGAAGGGACAGGGGCTAGCACAGATACGCAGTATTTT
CAISEGTGASTDTQYF
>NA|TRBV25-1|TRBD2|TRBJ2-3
TGTGCCAGCAGTGAAAAGGCGGGGGGGCGTACAGATACGCAGTATTTT
CASSEKAGGRTDTQYF
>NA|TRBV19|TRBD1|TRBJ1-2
TGTGCCAGTACGGACAGGGTATATGGCTACACCTTC
CASTDRVYGYTF
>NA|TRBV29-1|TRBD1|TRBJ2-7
TGCAGCGTCCGAGGACAGGGGAGCTCCTACGAGCAGTACTTC
CSVRGQGSSYEQYF
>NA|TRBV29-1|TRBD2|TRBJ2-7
TGCAGCGTTACCCGACTAGCGGGGGACCGGGGGAGCGAGCAGTACTTC
CSVTRLAGDRGSEQYF
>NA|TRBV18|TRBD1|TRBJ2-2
TGTGCCAGCTCACGGGACAGGACCACCGGGGAGCTGTTTTTT
CASSRDRTTGELFF
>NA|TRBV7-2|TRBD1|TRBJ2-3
TGTGCCAGCAGCTACGCAACAGGGGAAGATACGCAGTATTTT
CASSYATGEDTQYF
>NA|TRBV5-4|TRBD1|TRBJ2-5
TGTGCCAGCAGCTTGGGGACAGGGGGCGAAGAGACCCAGTACTTC
CASSLGTGGEETQYF
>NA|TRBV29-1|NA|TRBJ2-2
TGCAGCGTAAATATGGCAGGGTACACCGGGGAGCTGTTTTTT
CSVNMAGYTGELFF
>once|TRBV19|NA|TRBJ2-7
TGTGCCAGTAGTATAGGGACTCATTCCTACGAGCAGTACTTC
CASSIGTHSYEQYF
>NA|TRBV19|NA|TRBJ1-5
TGTGCCAGTAGTATTTGGGCAGGGGATAGCAATCAGCCCCAGCATTTT
CASSIWAGDSNQPQHF
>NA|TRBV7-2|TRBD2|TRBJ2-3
TGTGCCAGCAGCTCCCCAGGACTAGCGGGGAGCACAGATACGCAGTATTTT
CASSSPGLAGSTDTQYF
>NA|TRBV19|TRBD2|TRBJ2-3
TGTGCCAGTAGTATAGAACACAGCGGGACCACAGATACGCAGTATTTT
CASSIEHSGTTDTQYF
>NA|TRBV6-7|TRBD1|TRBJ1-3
TGTGCCAGCAGTGTTACGACAGACAGGGTGGGAGGAAACACCATATATTTT
CASSVTTDRVGGNTIYF
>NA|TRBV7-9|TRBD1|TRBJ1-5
TGTGCCAGCAGCACGGACAGGACGAGCAATCAGCCCCAGCATTTT
CASSTDRTSNQPQHF
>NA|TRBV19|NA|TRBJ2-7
TGTGCCAGTAGTAGAGGACCATGGGGGGTCTACGAGCAGTACTTC
CASSRGPWGVYEQYF
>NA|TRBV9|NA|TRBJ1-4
TGTGCCAGCAGCCCAGAATCGAGGACAACTAATGAAAAACTGTTTTTT
CASSPESRTTNEKLFF
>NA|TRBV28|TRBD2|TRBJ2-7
TGTGCCAGCAGTCTCGGGACTAGCGGGACCCGCCCCTACGAGCAGTACTTC
CASSLGTSGTRPYEQYF